A few counts support the clone carrying this T cell receptor beta chain. As processed by the authors: Amplifying reference gene primers gave estimates of nucleated cell counts. Here immunoSEQ multiplex PCR was the method, and the copy in TCRdb shows in-frame clones only, minus some. V, J and clone size were drawn from that table, and D and trimming were deduced from the DNA. The profile shows approximately 260,000 clones, roughly 83% of them singletons. The data are from a study of blood T cell repertoires in COVID-19. Study information: Sources were T cells, B-cell-depleted T cells, or PBMCs; the material itself was cDNA or gDNA.

Germline V gene lookup returns CDR1 SGHRS and CDR2 YFSETQ. The CDR3 contains 20 residues. Trimming cost V 0 bases and J 0 bases; bases outside gene matches: 14. Source material: peripheral blood. The chain uses TRBV5-1 and TRBJ2-1, with 8 bases fitting TRBD2. The sequence was obtained from a man in his sixties who had recovered from COVID-19. The CDR3 loop reads CASSLAGRVAGLGSYNEQFF. The CDR3 coding sequence is TGCGCCAGCAGCTTGGCCGGGCGGGTAGCGGGGTTAGGCTCCTACAATGAGCAGTTCTTC.